The rows below give T cell receptor beta chains drawn from one sample of a study of cytomegalovirus exposure and HLA in healthy donors. Profiled with immunoSEQ multiplex PCR; TCRdb holds only in-frame clones, not every one. This sample carries around 150,000 clones, approximately 77% of them seen once, and the ten largest clones take 7% to 8.5%. Material: PBMCs. Receptors originate from a male donor in good health and CMV-seropositive. Each CDR3 is given with its conserved first and last residue. Fields, in order: V gene, clone size, J gene, D gene, CDR3 DNA, CDR3 protein. A D gene is named only where the DNA matches it firmly. Not every row has a clone size; where given, it reads once, few, many or a size class.

>TRBV2|few|TRBJ1-6|.
TGTGCCAGCAGCCAACGACAGGTCGGAAATTCACCCCTCCACTTT
CASSQRQVGNSPLHF
>TRBV25-1|.|TRBJ2-7|.
TGTGCCAGCTGCGGAGGGCAAGGGGCCTACGAGCAGTACTTC
CASCGGQGAYEQYF
>TRBV18|.|TRBJ1-5|.
TGTGCCAGCTCACCAGCCGGGTATAGCAATCAGCCCCAGCATTTT
CASSPAGYSNQPQHF
>TRBV5-6|.|TRBJ2-4|.
TGTGCCAGCAGCTATTATTTTGGGGCGGAGGCCAAAAACATTCAGTACTTC
CASSYYFGAEAKNIQYF
>TRBV4-1|once|TRBJ2-1|TRBD1
TGCGCCAGCAGCCAGATCGTCAGGGGGCGGCTTGACAATGAGCAGTTCTTC
CASSQIVRGRLDNEQFF
>TRBV2|.|TRBJ2-6|.
TGTGCCAGCAGGCGGCTGAACTCTGGGGCCAACGTCCTGACTTTC
CASRRLNSGANVLTF
>TRBV6-5|.|TRBJ2-3|TRBD1
TGTGCCAGCAGTTATAGCTCGGGACAGAGGACAGATACGCAGTATTTT
CASSYSSGQRTDTQYF
>TRBV7-2|.|TRBJ2-5|.
TGTGCCAGCAGCTGGAGGGGCCTAGGGGAGACCCAGTACTTC
CASSWRGLGETQYF
>TRBV19|.|TRBJ2-3|.
TGTGCCAGTAGCACTCCTAGCACAGATACGCAGTATTTT
CASSTPSTDTQYF
>TRBV7-8|.|TRBJ1-1|.
TGTGCCAGCAGCTTAGCGCTACGGGGCACTGAAGCTTTCTTT
CASSLALRGTEAFF
>TRBV28|.|TRBJ1-1|TRBD1
TGTGCCAGCAGGCAGGGGGCGGGGGACACTGAAGCTTTCTTT
CASRQGAGDTEAFF
>TRBV2|.|TRBJ1-6|TRBD1
TGTGCCAGTCTCAGGCAGGGGGGAACACCCCTCCACTTT
CASLRQGGTPLHF
>TRBV4-1|.|TRBJ2-5|.
TGCGCCAGCAGCCAAGGGCTAGCGTCAGAGACCCAGTACTTC
CASSQGLASETQYF
>TRBV6-6|.|TRBJ2-3|TRBD1
TGTGCCAGCAGTCACAGGGGTACTAGCACAGATACGCAGTATTTT
CASSHRGTSTDTQYF
>TRBV19|once|TRBJ1-2|.
TGTGCCAGTAGTCTGGCAGGGGACTATGGCTACACCTTC
CASSLAGDYGYTF
>TRBV27|.|TRBJ1-1|.
TGTGCCAGCAGCGAACAGGGCCGGACTGAAGCTTTCTTT
CASSEQGRTEAFF
>TRBV27|.|TRBJ2-7|TRBD1
TGTGCCAGCAGCCCGCCCGGGACAGACATCTACGAGCAGTACTTC
CASSPPGTDIYEQYF
>TRBV2|few|TRBJ1-1|.
TGTGCCAGTCACCTCAGGGGCGACACTGAAGCTTTCTTT
CASHLRGDTEAFF
>TRBV5-6|.|TRBJ1-2|.
TGTGCCAGCAGCCCCCCGGGTGGGTTTCCATATGGCTACACCTTC
CASSPPGGFPYGYTF
>TRBV6-5|.|TRBJ2-5|.
TGTGCCAGCAGTTACCGTAGACAGATCCAAGAGACCCAGTACTTC
CASSYRRQIQETQYF
>TRBV5-4|.|TRBJ2-5|TRBD1
TGTGCCAGCAGCTTGAACCTTGGACAGGCGGAGACCCAGTACTTC
CASSLNLGQAETQYF
>TRBV4-3|.|TRBJ1-1|.
TGCGCCAGCAGCCAGAGGGGGGGAATGGGCACTGAAGCTTTCTTT
CASSQRGGMGTEAFF
>TRBV5-8|few|TRBJ1-2|TRBD1
TGTGCCAGCAGGGGGACAGGACCGGGCTACACCTTC
CASRGTGPGYTF
>TRBV7-9|.|TRBJ1-5|TRBD1
TGTGCCAGCAGTCCTCCCGGGACAGGGGTTCAGCCCCAGCATTTT
CASSPPGTGVQPQHF
>TRBV6-1|once|TRBJ2-7|TRBD2
TGTGCCAGCAGTGAAGGTGTGACTAGCGGGGGGCCCCGGTCTCCTAAGCAGTACTTC
CASSEGVTSGGPRSPKQYF
>TRBV9|.|TRBJ2-4|TRBD1
TGTGCCAGCAGCCGACAGGGGGCGAGGGACATTCAGTACTTC
CASSRQGARDIQYF
>TRBV4-2|few|TRBJ1-6|TRBD1
TGTGCCAGCAGGGACGGACAGGGGGCTTATAATTCACCCCTCCACTTT
CASRDGQGAYNSPLHF
>TRBV5-4|.|TRBJ2-7|.
TGTGCCAGCAGCCCGGGACTGACCTACGAGCAGTACTTC
CASSPGLTYEQYF
>TRBV9|.|TRBJ1-4|.
TGTGCCAGCAGCGTCAGTTGGGGGGCTAATGAAAAACTGTTTTTT
CASSVSWGANEKLFF
>TRBV9|.|TRBJ2-3|TRBD2
TGTGCCAGCAGCGTAGGGGGCGGGGGGGTGACAGATACGCAGTATTTT
CASSVGGGGVTDTQYF
>TRBV27|.|TRBJ1-5|.
TGTGCCAGCAGTTCATCGGGGGGTCGGCAGCCCCAGCATTTT
CASSSSGGRQPQHF
>TRBV29-1|.|TRBJ1-1|TRBD1
TGCAGCGTTCAGGGGGCGAGAAGCACTGAAGCTTTCTTT
CSVQGARSTEAFF
>TRBV7-9|.|TRBJ1-1|.
TGTGCCAGCAGCTTATTGGAGGCCAGCTCTGGAGCTTTCTTT
CASSLLEASSGAFF
>TRBV18|.|TRBJ1-1|.
TGTGCCAGCTCACAGCAACCGACAGACCAGAACACTGAAGCTTTCTTT
CASSQQPTDQNTEAFF
>TRBV7-9|.|TRBJ1-2|.
TGTGCCAGCAGCTCAAAGGGGGTGGACTATGGCTACACCTTC
CASSSKGVDYGYTF
>TRBV6-5|.|TRBJ2-7|TRBD2
TGTGCCAGCACCCTTCGGGGGGGACTCTACGAGCAGTACTTC
CASTLRGGLYEQYF
>TRBV5-4|.|TRBJ2-7|TRBD2
TGTGCCAGCAGCTTCCCTAGCGGGGGGACCTACGAGCAGTACTTC
CASSFPSGGTYEQYF
>TRBV5-4|few|TRBJ2-7|TRBD1
TGTGCCAGCAGCTCGACAGGGACAGGCGAGCAGTACTTC
CASSSTGTGEQYF
>TRBV2|.|TRBJ2-3|TRBD2
TGTGCCAGCAGTGGATTAGCGGGGGGGCCCGGCACAGATACGCAGTATTTT
CASSGLAGGPGTDTQYF
>TRBV6-1|.|TRBJ1-2|TRBD1
TGTGCCAGCAGTGCCCGAGGGGGCACTAACTATGGCTACACCTTC
CASSARGGTNYGYTF
>TRBV5-1|.|TRBJ2-5|.
TGCGCCAGCAGGGGCGCCTCGACTACCCAAGAGACCCAGTACTTC
CASRGASTTQETQYF